Below, 14 T cell receptor beta chains from the same sample are listed, as sequenced in a study of T-cell reconstitution after alpha-beta-depleted transplantation in children. Construction of the TCRbeta library involved unique molecular identifiers. From the PCR reads, TCRdb called clonotypes with MiXCR, one entry per CDR3 protein. In the table there are about 74,000 distinct CDR3 sequences, over 12% of which are singletons. The sample in question was PBMCs, mostly from graft donor cells, obtained 180 days after TCRalphabeta/CD19-depleted stem cell transplant. The receptors were gathered from a male patient between 2 and 15 years old who had a stem cell transplant for acute lymphoblastic leukemia, so the T cells may come from the graft donor.

This chain joins TRBV6-5 and TRBJ2-4; 12 bases map to TRBD2. This CDR3 comprises 18 residues. Trimming cost V 0 bases and J 1 base; bases outside gene matches: 4. Germline CDR1 is MNHEY and CDR2 is SVGAGI. CDR3 in amino acids: CASSYSQTSGGAKNIQYF. The CDR3 nucleotides are TGTGCCAGCAGTTACTCTCAAACTAGCGGGGGGGCCAAAAACATTCAGTACTTC.

This clonotype has a handful of counts. This rearrangement joins TRBV20-1 to TRBJ2-5; D is perhaps TRBD1 or TRBD2 (6 bases each). There are 13 residues in the CDR3. V was cut by 3 bases and J by 5 bases, with 13 bases left in between. The germline V gene encodes CDR1 DFQATT and CDR2 SNEGSKA (reference sequence). The CDR3 nucleotides read TGCAGTGCTAGCCGTCGGGGGCGTGAGACCCAGTACTTC. Its translation is CSASRRGRETQYF.

The chain joins TRBV20-1 to TRBJ2-5; unclear D gene. The germline CDR1 and CDR2 sequences are DFQATT and SNEGSKA (reference sequence). This CDR3 comprises 13 residues. V lost 1 base, J lost 7 bases, and 13 bases lay in between. CDR3 loop: CSARVIGGGTQYF. The CDR3 bases are TGCAGTGCTAGAGTAATCGGCGGTGGGACCCAGTACTTC.

The chain uses TRBV20-1 and TRBJ1-2, with TRBD1 as a possible D gene (5 bases). The CDR3 totals 14 residues. V gave up 6 bases and J gave up 8 bases, with 22 bases separating them. Germline V lookup: CDR1 DFQATT, CDR2 SNEGSKA (reference sequence). The CDR3 nucleotides read TGCAGTGCCCGAAGAGGGACTGCTTTTGAAGGCTACACCTTC. Its translation: CSARRGTAFEGYTF.

The rearrangement links TRBV20-1 to TRBJ2-1; the match to TRBD2 covers 8 bases. Germline V gene lookup returns CDR1 DFQATT and CDR2 SNEGSKA (reference sequence). The CDR3 spans 12 residues. V lost 8 bases to trimming and J lost 6 bases; unmatched junction nucleotides: 6. The CDR3: CSPRTSFNEQFF. The CDR3, as DNA: TGCAGTCCCCGGACTAGCTTCAATGAGCAGTTCTTC.

The chain links TRBV28 to TRBJ2-1, with no clear D. Germline V gene sequence: CDR1 MDHEN, CDR2 SYDVKM. Trimming pared 5 bases from V and 6 bases from J, leaving 20 bases between. The CDR3 consists of 16 residues. The CDR3 is CASSRLTVLATNEQFF. The CDR3 nucleotides are TGTGCCAGCAGTCGACTTACAGTCCTTGCCACCAATGAGCAGTTCTTC.

A few counts support this clonotype. This chain links TRBV29-1 with TRBJ1-6; the D gene is possibly TRBD1 (5 bases). Germline CDR1 reads SQVTM; CDR2 reads ANQGSEA. CDR3 size: 18 residues. V gave up 0 bases and J gave up 10 bases, with 25 bases separating them. CDR3 in DNA: TGCAGCGTTGAAGATACCAAAATGGGGGGGGAAAGAGGATCACCCCTCCACTTT. Translation gives CSVEDTKMGGERGSPLHF.

The chain is built from TRBV9 and TRBJ2-3; a possible D gene is TRBD2 (6 bases). The CDR3 length is 20 residues. Germline assignment: CDR1 SGDLS and CDR2 YYNGEE. The V and J ends lost 3 bases and 2 bases respectively, with 28 bases between them. CDR3 DNA sequence: TGTGCCAGCAGCGCCAAGGGTGGGAGGCAAGGACCAGCCGTCACAGATACGCAGTATTTT. This translates into CASSAKGGRQGPAVTDTQYF.

This clonotype occurred a few times. V gene TRBV19 combines with J gene TRBJ2-2, with 7 bases that match TRBD2. CDR1 is LNHDA and CDR2 is SQIVND in the germline V gene (reference sequence). This CDR3 contains 14 residues. V lost 6 bases and J lost 7; bases outside the gene matches: 8. DNA of the CDR3: TGTGCCAGTAGCGGACTAGACATAAGCGGGGAGCTGTTTTTT. Residues: CASSGLDISGELFF. Supplemented by reference TRBV19 and TRBJ2-2, the full variable domain reads DGGITQSPKYLFRKEGQNVTLSCEQNLNHDAMYWYRQDPGQGLRLIYYSQIVNDFQKGDIAEGYSVSREKKESFPLTVTSAQKNPTAFYLCASSGLDISGELFFGEGSRLTVL.

This clonotype has a handful of counts. The rearrangement uses TRBV20-1 and TRBJ1-2, with D maybe TRBD1 (6 bases). The CDR3 length is 13 residues. The V gene lost 1 base and the J gene lost 6 bases, with 12 bases spanning the gap. Germline values: CDR1 DFQATT, CDR2 SNEGSKA (reference sequence). This CDR3 reads CSARGGKGDGYTF. In DNA, the CDR3 is TGCAGTGCTAGAGGGGGGAAGGGGGATGGCTACACCTTC.

This clonotype was seen only a few times. This chain joins TRBV20-1 and TRBJ2-4; 7 bases line up with TRBD2. CDR3 length: 16 amino acids. J was trimmed by 3 bases and V by 3 bases; bases with no gene match: 11. Germline CDR1 and CDR2: DFQATT and SNEGSKA (reference sequence). CDR3 nucleotide sequence: TGCAGTGCTAGGGTGCTAGCGGCGAGGGTCAAAAACATTCAGTACTTC. Translated: CSARVLAARVKNIQYF.

V gene TRBV7-9 combines with J gene TRBJ2-7; 9 bases align to TRBD1. The CDR3 sequence is 15 residues long. Germline-derived CDR1 and CDR2 are SEHNR and FQNEAQ (reference sequence). The junction had 7 bases not matched to a gene; V was cut back by 5 bases and J by 2 bases. CDR3 bases: TGTGCCAGCAGCGCAGGACAGGGGTTTACCTACGAGCAGTACTTC. This gives the protein CASSAGQGFTYEQYF. Full variable domain (remainder filled in from reference TRBV7-9 and TRBJ2-7): DTGVSQNPRHKITKRGQNVTFRCDPISEHNRLYWYRQTLGQGPEFLTYFQNEAQLEKSRLLSDRFSAERPKGSFSTLEIQRTEQGDSAMYLCASSAGQGFTYEQYFGPGTRLTVT.

This clonotype was counted only a few times. This sequence joins TRBV29-1 and TRBJ2-2; no reliable D call. Per the germline V gene, CDR1 is SQVTM and CDR2 is ANQGSEA. Deletions cut 5 bases from V and 2 bases from J, with 12 bases between. The CDR3 extends over 14 amino acids. DNA for the CDR3: TGCAGCGTTCGGACGGCGAGTAACACCGGGGAGCTGTTTTTT. Its translation: CSVRTASNTGELFF.

V usage is TRBV12-3 or TRBV12-4 and J usage is TRBJ1-5; D unclear. Trimming took off 3 bases at V and 1 base at J, with 4 bases between the two ends. The CDR3 is 13 amino acids. In DNA form, the CDR3 reads TGTGCCAGCAGTTTCGACAGCAATCAGCCCCAGCATTTT. It codes for CASSFDSNQPQHF.